One and the same sample provided the 4 T cell receptor beta chains below, sequenced in a study of cytomegalovirus exposure and HLA in healthy donors. Profiled with immunoSEQ multiplex PCR; TCRdb holds only in-frame clones, not every one. Altogether 300,000 to 350,000 clones are present, 70% to 90% being singletons, with the ten largest covering 0.9% to 1%. Specimen: PBMCs. These receptors all come from a man aged 25-45 years in good health and CMV-seronegative.

The chain carries TRBV2 and TRBJ2-3; 8 nucleotides align to TRBD1. V shed 8 bases, J shed 0 bases, and the junction held 13 bases outside the gene matches. Germline CDR1 and CDR2: SNHLY and FYNNEI. This CDR3 has 17 amino acids. The CDR3 bases are TGTGCCAGCCGGAAGGGACAGGTTGGTGTGAGCACAGATACGCAGTATTTT. It yields the protein CASRKGQVGVSTDTQYF.

The chain has TRBV6-1 and TRBJ1-2; no clear D gene. The CDR3 spans 15 residues. V gave up 8 bases and J gave up 5 bases, with 21 bases separating them. CDR1 and CDR2 from the germline V gene are MNHNS and SASEGT. CDR3 DNA: TGTGCCAGCCCTATTGAAGACACTCAGATATATGGCTACACCTTC. Translated: CASPIEDTQIYGYTF.

This clone was seen a single time. The chain carries TRBV6-5 and TRBJ1-3, with D uncertain. Germline V gene data show CDR1 as MNHEY and CDR2 as SVGAGI. V was clipped by 6 bases and J by 8 bases, with 20 bases between them. The CDR3 loop spans 15 amino acids. Written as DNA, the CDR3 is TGTGCCAGCAGATCCTTATTCGGGGTTGCGGACACCATATATTTT. It encodes CASRSLFGVADTIYF.

Only a few counts were recorded for this clone. V and J are TRBV30 and TRBJ1-5, with D tentatively TRBD1 (5 bases). Trimming shortened V by 1 base and J by 6 bases, and 13 bases separated the two germline ends. The CDR3 is 14 residues long. Germline V lookup: CDR1 GTSNPN, CDR2 SVGIG (reference sequence). The DNA for the CDR3 is TGTGCCTGGAGTGGGTCAGGGCTGGGTCAGCCCCAGCATTTT. Its protein is CAWSGSGLGQPQHF.